This T cell receptor beta chain was documented in a study of blood T cell repertoires in COVID-19. Sequenced by immunoSEQ multiplex PCR; TCRdb stores in-frame clones only, minus some. There are 200,000 to 250,000 clones in the sample; 75% to 90% occur only once, and approximately 3.5% lies in the top ten. The CDR3 is 17 residues long. The V call is TRBV21-1, the J call TRBJ1-5. TRBV21-1 is an annotated pseudogene. Sequencing was performed on PBMCs or T cells enriched from blood (not recorded which). This receptor was taken from a woman in her thirties who had been exposed to COVID-19. The CDR3 sequence: CASSPPGRAWTGQPQHF. The DNA of the CDR3 is TGTGCCAGCAGCCCTCCGGGTAGGGCCTGGACGGGGCAGCCCCAGCATTTT.